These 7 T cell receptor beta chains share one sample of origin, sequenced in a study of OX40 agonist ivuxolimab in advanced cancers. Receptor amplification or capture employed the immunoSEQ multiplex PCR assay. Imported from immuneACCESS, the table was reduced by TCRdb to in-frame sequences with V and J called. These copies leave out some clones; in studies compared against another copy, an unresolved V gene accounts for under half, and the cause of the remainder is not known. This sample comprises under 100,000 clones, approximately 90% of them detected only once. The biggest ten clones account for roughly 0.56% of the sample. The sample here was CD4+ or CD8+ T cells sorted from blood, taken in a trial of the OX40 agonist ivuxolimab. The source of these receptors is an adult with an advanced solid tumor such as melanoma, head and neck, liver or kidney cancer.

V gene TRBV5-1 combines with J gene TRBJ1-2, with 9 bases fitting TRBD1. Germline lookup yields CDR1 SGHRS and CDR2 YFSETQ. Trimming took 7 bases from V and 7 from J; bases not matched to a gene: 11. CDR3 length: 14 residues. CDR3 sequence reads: CASDTGGKHGGYTF. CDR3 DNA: TGCGCCAGCGATACAGGGGGCAAGCATGGTGGCTACACCTTC.

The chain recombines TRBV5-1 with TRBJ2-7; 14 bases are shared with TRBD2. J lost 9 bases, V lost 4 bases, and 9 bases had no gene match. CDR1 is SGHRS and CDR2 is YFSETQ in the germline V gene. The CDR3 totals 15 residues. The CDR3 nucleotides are TGCGCCAGCAGCAGCGGACTAGCGGGGGGAAGTGCGCAGTACTTC. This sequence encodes CASSSGLAGGSAQYF.

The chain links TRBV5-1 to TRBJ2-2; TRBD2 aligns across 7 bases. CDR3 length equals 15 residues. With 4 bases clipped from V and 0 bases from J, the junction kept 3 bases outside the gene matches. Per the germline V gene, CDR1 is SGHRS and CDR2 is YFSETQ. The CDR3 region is CASSETSANTGELFF. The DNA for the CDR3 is TGCGCCAGCAGCGAAACTAGCGCGAACACCGGGGAGCTGTTTTTT.

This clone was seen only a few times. DNA for the CDR3: TGTGCCAGCACCCAAGACAGGGGGCATGGCGAGCAGTACTTC. It codes for CASTQDRGHGEQYF. V and J are TRBV7-2 and TRBJ2-7, with 10 bases matching TRBD1. J was trimmed by 6 bases and V by 7 bases; bases with no gene match: 9. Looked up from germline, CDR1 is SGHTA and CDR2 is FQGNSA. This CDR3 region has 14 residues.

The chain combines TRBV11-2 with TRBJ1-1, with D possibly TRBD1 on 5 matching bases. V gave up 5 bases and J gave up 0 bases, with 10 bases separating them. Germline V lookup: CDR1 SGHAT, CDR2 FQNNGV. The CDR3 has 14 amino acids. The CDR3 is CASSPGLMNTEAFF. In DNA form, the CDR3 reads TGTGCCAGCAGCCCGGGACTCATGAACACTGAAGCTTTCTTT.

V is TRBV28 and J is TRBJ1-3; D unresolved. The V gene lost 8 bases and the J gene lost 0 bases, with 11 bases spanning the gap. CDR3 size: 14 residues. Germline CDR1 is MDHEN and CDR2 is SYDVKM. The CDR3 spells CASLDRSSGNTIYF. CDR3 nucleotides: TGTGCCAGCCTGGACCGTAGCTCTGGAAACACCATATATTTT.

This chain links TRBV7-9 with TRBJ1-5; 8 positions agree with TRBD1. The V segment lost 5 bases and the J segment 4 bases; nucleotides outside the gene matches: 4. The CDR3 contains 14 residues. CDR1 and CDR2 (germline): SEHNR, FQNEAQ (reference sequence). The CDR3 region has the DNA TGTGCCAGCAGCCGGACAGGGTTGAATCAGCCCCAGCATTTT. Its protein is CASSRTGLNQPQHF.